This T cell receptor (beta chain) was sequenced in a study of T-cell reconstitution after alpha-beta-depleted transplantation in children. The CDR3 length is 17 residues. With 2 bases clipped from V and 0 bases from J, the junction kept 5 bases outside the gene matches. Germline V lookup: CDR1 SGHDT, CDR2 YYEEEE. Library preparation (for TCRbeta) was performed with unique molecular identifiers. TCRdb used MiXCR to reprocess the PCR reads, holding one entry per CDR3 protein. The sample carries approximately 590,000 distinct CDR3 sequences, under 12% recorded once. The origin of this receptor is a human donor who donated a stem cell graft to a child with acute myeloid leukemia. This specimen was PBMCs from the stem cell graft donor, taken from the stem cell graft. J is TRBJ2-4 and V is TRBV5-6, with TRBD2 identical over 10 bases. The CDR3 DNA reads TGTGCCAGCAGCTTAGCTAGCGGGGGATTAGCCAAAAACATTCAGTACTTC. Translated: CASSLASGGLAKNIQYF.